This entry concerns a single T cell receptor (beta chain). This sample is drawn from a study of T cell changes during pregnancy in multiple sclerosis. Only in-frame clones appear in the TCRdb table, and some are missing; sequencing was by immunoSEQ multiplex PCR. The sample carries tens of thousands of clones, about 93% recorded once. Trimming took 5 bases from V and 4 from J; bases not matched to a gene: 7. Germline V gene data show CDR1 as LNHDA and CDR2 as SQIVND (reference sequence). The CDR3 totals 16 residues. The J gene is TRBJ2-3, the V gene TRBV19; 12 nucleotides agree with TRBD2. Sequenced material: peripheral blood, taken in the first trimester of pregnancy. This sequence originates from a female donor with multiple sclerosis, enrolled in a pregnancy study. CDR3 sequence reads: CASSPGSSGRADTQYF. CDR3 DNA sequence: TGTGCCAGTAGTCCCGGTTCTAGCGGGAGGGCAGATACGCAGTATTTT.